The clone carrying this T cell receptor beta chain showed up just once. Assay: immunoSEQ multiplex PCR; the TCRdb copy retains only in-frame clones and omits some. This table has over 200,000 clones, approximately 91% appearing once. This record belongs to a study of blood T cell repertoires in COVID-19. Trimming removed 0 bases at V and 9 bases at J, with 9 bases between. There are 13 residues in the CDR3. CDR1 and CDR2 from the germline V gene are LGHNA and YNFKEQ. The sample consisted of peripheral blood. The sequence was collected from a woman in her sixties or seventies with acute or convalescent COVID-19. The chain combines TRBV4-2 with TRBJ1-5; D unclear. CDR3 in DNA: TGTGCCAGCAGCCAAGATCTGAGGCCGCCCCAGCATTTT. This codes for CASSQDLRPPQHF.